The clone carrying this TCR beta chain appeared a few times. Its antigen is still unknown. The data derive from a study of T cells after yellow fever vaccination. Background on the study: SMART-Seq v4 Ultra Low Input served to prepare low-cell-number fractions. Findings of the study overall: The secondary response was weaker but peaked faster, day 5 versus 15.

The TCR cDNA carried a universal primer site and UMIs from 5'RACE template switching. TCRdb reanalysed the 5' RACE reads using MiXCR and keeps one entry per CDR3 protein. Of under 200,000 distinct CDR3 sequences detected, approximately 11% appear once; the ten largest clones hold about 40%. The CDR3 loop spans 16 amino acids. From germline, CDR1 is MNHNY and CDR2 SVGAGI (reference sequence). With V trimmed by 6 bases and J by 7 bases, 10 bases remained unmatched. The material was CD8+ T cells sorted from PBMCs, obtained 15 days after the yellow fever booster vaccination. The source is a man in his late teens or twenties who received the YFV17D yellow fever vaccine. The chain employs TRBV6-6 and TRBJ1-6; TRBD1 agrees at 9 bases. The CDR3 DNA is TGTGCCAGCAGGCAGACAGGGGGAGATTCCAATTCACCCCTCCACTTT. As protein: CASRQTGGDSNSPLHF.